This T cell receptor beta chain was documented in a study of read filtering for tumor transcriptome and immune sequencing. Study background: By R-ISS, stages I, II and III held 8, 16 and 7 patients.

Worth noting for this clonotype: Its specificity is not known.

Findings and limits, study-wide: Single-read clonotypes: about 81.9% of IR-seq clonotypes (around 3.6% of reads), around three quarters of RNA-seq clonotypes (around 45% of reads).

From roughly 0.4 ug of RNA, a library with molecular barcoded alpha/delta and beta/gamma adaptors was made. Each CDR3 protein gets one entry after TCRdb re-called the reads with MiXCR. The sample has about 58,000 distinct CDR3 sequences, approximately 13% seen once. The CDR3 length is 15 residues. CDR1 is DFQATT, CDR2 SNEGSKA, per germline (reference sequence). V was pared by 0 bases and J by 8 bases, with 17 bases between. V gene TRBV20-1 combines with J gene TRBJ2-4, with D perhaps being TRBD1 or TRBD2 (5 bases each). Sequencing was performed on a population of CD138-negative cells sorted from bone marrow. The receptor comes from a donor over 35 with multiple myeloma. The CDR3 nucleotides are TGCAGTGCTAGAGATCACGGGGCAGGGCTGGACATTCAGTACTTC. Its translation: CSARDHGAGLDIQYF.